The rows below give T cell receptor beta chains drawn from one sample of a study of control samples from healthy donors and cancer patients. The assay was immunoSEQ multiplex PCR, and TCRdb's table has in-frame clones only and misses some. The table has tens of thousands of clones, around 80% seen once. The material sequenced was blood. The source of these receptors is a woman aged 55-69 years in good health. Each CDR3 is given with its conserved first and last residue. A D gene is named only where the DNA matches it firmly. The size entry is marked missing in some rows and otherwise reads once, few, many or a size class.

clone_size	v_call	d_call	j_call	cdr3_length	cdr3_aa	cdr3_nt
.	TRBV5-1	TRBD1	TRBJ2-4	14	CASRSGQGRNIQYF	TGCGCCAGCAGGTCCGGACAGGGTAGGAACATTCAGTACTTC
.	TRBV6-5	TRBD1	TRBJ2-5	13	CASRPGTGETQYF	TGTGCCAGCAGGCCCGGGACAGGGGAGACCCAGTACTTC
once	TRBV10-1	.	TRBJ2-2	12	CASTENTGELFF	TGCGCCAGTACAGAAAACACCGGGGAGCTGTTTTTT
.	TRBV9	.	TRBJ1-1	13	CASSVDVGTEAFF	TGTGCCAGCAGCGTAGATGTCGGAACTGAAGCTTTCTTT
.	TRBV29-1	TRBD1	TRBJ2-3	14	CSQTGGGSTDTQYF	TGCAGCCAGACAGGGGGGGGCTCCACAGATACGCAGTATTTT
.	TRBV9	.	TRBJ2-2	14	CASSVLANTGELFF	TGTGCCAGCAGCGTATTGGCAAACACCGGGGAGCTGTTTTTT
.	TRBV5-6	.	TRBJ1-5	17	CASSSWGTTFSNQPQHF	TGTGCCAGCAGCTCCTGGGGGACCACCTTTAGCAATCAGCCCCAGCATTTT
once	TRBV18	.	TRBJ2-7	11	CASSPPYEQYF	TGTGCCAGCTCACCACCCTACGAGCAGTACTTC
.	TRBV7-9	TRBD1	TRBJ1-4	15	CASSLAGQGSEKLFF	TGTGCCAGCAGCTTAGCGGGACAGGGGAGTGAAAAACTGTTTTTT
.	TRBV9	.	TRBJ2-3	15	CASSVDGRTSDTQYF	TGTGCCAGCAGCGTAGATGGCAGAACCTCGGATACGCAGTATTTT
.	TRBV5-6	.	TRBJ2-3	15	CASSPRDSVTDTQYF	TGTGCCAGCAGCCCCCGGGACTCCGTCACAGATACGCAGTATTTT
.	TRBV7-2	.	TRBJ1-3	14	CASSPYAAGNTIYF	TGTGCCAGCAGCCCCTATGCTGCTGGAAACACCATATATTTT
.	TRBV28	.	TRBJ2-1	12	CASSIPLNEQFF	TGTGCCAGCAGCATCCCTTTAAATGAGCAGTTCTTC
.	TRBV28	.	TRBJ2-5	16	CASSFYSGAVRETQYF	TGTGCCAGCAGTTTTTACTCGGGAGCGGTTAGGGAGACCCAGTACTTC
.	TRBV5-8	TRBD1	TRBJ1-5	15	CASSQGQGYNQPQHF	TGTGCCAGCAGTCAGGGACAGGGCTACAATCAGCCCCAGCATTTT
.	TRBV3-1/TRBV3-2	.	TRBJ2-1	16	CASSQALFGPFNEQFF	TGTGCCAGCAGCCAAGCCCTGTTCGGGCCCTTCAATGAGCAGTTCTTC
.	TRBV28	TRBD1	TRBJ1-5	15	CASSFRDRGNQPQHF	TGTGCCAGCAGTTTCCGGGACAGGGGTAATCAGCCCCAGCATTTT
.	TRBV28	.	TRBJ2-7	16	CASSLTDSMGSYEQYF	TGTGCCAGCAGTTTAACCGACAGCATGGGCTCCTACGAGCAGTACTTC
.	TRBV6-2/TRBV6-3	.	TRBJ1-5	12	CASSVMRGPQHF	TGTGCCAGCAGTGTCATGAGGGGGCCCCAGCATTTT
.	TRBV5-1	TRBD2	TRBJ2-3	17	CASSGLKSGGATDTQYF	TGCGCCAGCAGCGGCCTAAAGAGCGGGGGGGCCACAGATACGCAGTATTTT
.	TRBV5-1	TRBD2	TRBJ2-7	15	CASSFSSGSKYEQYF	TGCGCCAGCAGCTTCAGTAGCGGGAGTAAATACGAGCAGTACTTC
.	TRBV5-4	TRBD2	TRBJ2-1	17	CASSIPGLAVSYNEQFF	TGTGCCAGCAGCATCCCTGGACTAGCGGTTTCCTACAATGAGCAGTTCTTC
once	TRBV11-3	TRBD2	TRBJ2-3	14	CASSLGGPSGTQYF	TGTGCCAGCAGCTTAGGGGGACCTAGCGGTACGCAGTATTTT
.	TRBV28	TRBD1	TRBJ2-1	16	CASSTPGTGSFDEQFF	TGTGCCAGCAGTACCCCCGGGACAGGGTCTTTCGATGAGCAGTTCTTC
.	TRBV5-1	.	TRBJ2-7	15	CASSLDHAFSYEQYF	TGCGCCAGCAGCTTGGATCACGCCTTCTCCTACGAGCAGTACTTC
.	TRBV19	.	TRBJ1-2	14	CASSPAGPSGGYTF	TGTGCCAGTAGTCCGGCCGGGCCATCGGGTGGCTACACCTTC
.	TRBV25-1	TRBD2	TRBJ2-5	15	CASSESTSGMETQYF	TGTGCCAGCAGTGAATCTACTAGCGGGATGGAGACCCAGTACTTC
few	TRBV28	.	TRBJ1-5	14	CASSRTLGNQPQHF	TGTGCCAGCAGTCGGACTCTGGGCAATCAGCCCCAGCATTTT
once	TRBV28	.	TRBJ1-2	11	CASSINYGYTF	TGTGCCAGCAGCATTAACTATGGCTACACCTTC
.	TRBV4-1	TRBD1	TRBJ2-7	15	CASSQGQGASYEQYF	TGCGCCAGCAGCCAAGGACAGGGGGCCTCCTACGAGCAGTACTTC
.	TRBV19	TRBD2	TRBJ2-1	15	CASSALAGGYNEQFF	TGTGCCAGTAGTGCCCTGGCGGGGGGGTACAATGAGCAGTTCTTC
few	TRBV6-2/TRBV6-3	TRBD2	TRBJ2-5	17	CASSSTPSSGGRETQYF	TGTGCCAGCAGTTCGACCCCCTCTAGCGGGGGTAGAGAGACCCAGTACTTC
.	TRBV12-3/TRBV12-4	TRBD1	TRBJ1-5	13	CASSRTGNQPQHF	TGTGCCAGCAGTCGGACAGGGAATCAGCCCCAGCATTTT
.	TRBV5-1	TRBD1	TRBJ2-1	16	CASSPTGTGGYNEQFF	TGCGCCAGCAGCCCGACCGGGACAGGCGGATACAATGAGCAGTTCTTC
.	TRBV4-1	.	TRBJ2-7	17	CASSQDVRAGASYEQYF	TGCGCCAGCAGCCAAGATGTGCGGGCAGGGGCGTCCTACGAGCAGTACTTC
.	TRBV5-1	TRBD2	TRBJ2-7	15	CASSLELAGGREQYF	TGCGCCAGCAGCTTGGAACTAGCGGGAGGGCGCGAGCAGTACTTC
.	TRBV28	.	TRBJ1-5	11	CASSLREPQHF	TGTGCCAGCAGTTTGAGGGAGCCCCAGCATTTT
.	TRBV2	TRBD2	TRBJ2-1	15	CASSSTSGTGNEQFF	TGTGCCAGCAGTTCAACTAGCGGGACTGGGAATGAGCAGTTCTTC
.	TRBV3-1/TRBV3-2	.	TRBJ1-2	13	CASSPKLGEGYTF	TGTGCCAGCAGCCCAAAATTGGGGGAGGGGTACACCTTC
.	TRBV9	.	TRBJ2-1	15	CASSVEREANNEQFF	TGTGCCAGCAGCGTAGAGAGGGAGGCTAACAATGAGCAGTTCTTC
.	TRBV15	TRBD2	TRBJ2-7	15	CATAPLSGSSYEQYF	TGTGCCACCGCCCCACTTAGCGGGAGCTCCTACGAGCAGTACTTC
.	TRBV11-2	.	TRBJ1-1	15	CASSLIGPMNTEAFF	TGTGCCAGCAGCTTAATCGGACCCATGAACACTGAAGCTTTCTTT
.	TRBV18	TRBD1	TRBJ1-1	14	CASSLTTGGTEAFF	TGTGCCAGCTCCCTTACGACAGGGGGCACTGAAGCTTTCTTT
few	TRBV7-2	.	TRBJ1-1	15	CASTRRRGRGTEAFF	TGTGCCAGCACTCGCCGCCGGGGTAGAGGTACTGAAGCTTTCTTT